Each of the 9 T cell receptor beta chains below was sequenced from the same sample in a study of tumor-infiltrating lymphocytes in primary liver carcinoma. For blood RNA, unsorted whole blood served as the source, and germline DNA was extracted too. A primer in the constant region served to generate TCR beta cDNA from approximately 500 ng of total RNA. Libraries of TCR beta came from three nested multiplex PCR rounds with slightly modified ARM-PCR. With TRBV1-TRBV30 forward primers and a C-beta reverse primer, the first two PCR rounds were run for approximately 10 cycles each. TCRdb redid the calling of the multiplex PCR reads with MiXCR, one entry per CDR3 protein. Of some 200,000 distinct CDR3 sequences in the sample, almost 65% were seen once. The sequenced material came from peripheral blood. The source of these receptors is a woman aged 60-75 years with primary liver carcinoma and hepatitis B virus infection.

The chain combines TRBV5-6 with TRBJ2-1; maybe TRBD1 (6 bases). The CDR3 loop spans 13 amino acids. V lost 3 bases to trimming and J lost 5 bases, with 9 bases between them. The germline V gene has CDR1 SGHDT and CDR2 YYEEEE. The CDR3: CASSWGQDNEQFF. CDR3 nucleotide sequence: TGTGCCAGCAGCTGGGGACAAGACAATGAGCAGTTCTTC.

This clonotype was picked up many times. The chain links TRBV6-1 to TRBJ2-7; 14 bases fit TRBD2. Germline V lookup: CDR1 MNHNS, CDR2 SASEGT. The CDR3 is 14 residues long. Trimming at V came to 6 bases and at J to 6 bases, leaving 4 bases not matched to a gene. The CDR3 DNA reads as TGTGCCAGCAGGCCGGGACTAGCGGGAGTCGAGCAGTACTTC. Translating it yields CASRPGLAGVEQYF.

Regarding this clonotype: Possible read error: a much larger clone is one base away. This chain uses TRBV5-1 with TRBJ2-2; possibly TRBD2 for D (5 bases). CDR1 is SGHRS and CDR2 is YFSETQ in the germline V gene. This CDR3 spans 15 amino acids. CDR3: CASSLAGRGTVELFF. CDR3 bases: TGCGCCAGCAGCTTGGCGGGGAGAGGAACCGTGGAGCTGTTTTTT.

On this clonotype itself: A much larger clone is a single base away; this may be a read error. This is likely a read error, given that the CDR3 carries no conserved phenylalanine or tryptophan at its end. The chain combines TRBV6-6 with TRBJ2-1; maybe TRBD1 (6 bases). Per the germline V gene, CDR1 is MNHNY and CDR2 is SVGAGI (reference sequence). V was trimmed by 6 bases and J by 4 bases, leaving 13 bases between them. The CDR3 consists of 14 residues. The chain's CDR3 is CASRGWDKYNEQFS. The CDR3 region has the DNA TGTGCCAGCAGGGGGTGGGACAAGTACAATGAGCAGTTCTCC.

In regard to this clonotype: A much larger clone lies a single base off, so this may be a read error. This rearrangement joins TRBV6-6 to TRBJ2-6; either TRBD1 or TRBD2 may fit D (5 bases each). Germline CDR1 and CDR2: MNHNY and SVGAGI (reference sequence). CDR3 length: 15 amino acids. CDR3 region: CVSSRERPGANVLTF. The CDR3 DNA reads as TGTGTCAGCAGCAGGGAGAGACCTGGGGCCAACGTCCTGACTTTC.

The chain recombines TRBV28 with TRBJ2-2, with TRBD2 matching over 16 bases. Germline V gene data show CDR1 as MDHEN and CDR2 as SYDVKM. Losses at the gene ends were 11 bases for V and 6 bases for J; bases not matched to a gene: 6. The CDR3 is made up of 15 amino acids. The CDR3 protein is CAGGLAGGSAGELFF. The CDR3 nucleotides read TGTGCCGGGGGACTAGCGGGAGGGTCGGCCGGGGAGCTGTTTTTT.

The chain has TRBV28 and TRBJ1-6, with a weak D call TRBD1 (5 bases). The CDR3 length is 13 residues. With 6 bases removed from V and 8 bases from J, the gap between germline ends came to 11 bases. CDR1 MDHEN and CDR2 SYDVKM come from the germline V gene. This chain's CDR3 is CASSGGAHSPLHF. Here the CDR3 DNA reads TGTGCCAGCAGCGGAGGGGCCCATTCACCCCTCCACTTT. Combining the CDR3 with reference TRBV28 and TRBJ1-6 gives the whole variable domain DVKVTQSSRYLVKRTGEKVFLECVQDMDHENMFWYRQDPGLGLRLIYFSYDVKMKEKGDIPEGYSVSREKKERFSLILESASTNQTSMYLCASSGGAHSPLHFGNGTRLTVT.

This clonotype was observed a handful of times. The J gene is TRBJ2-1, the V gene TRBV28, with a weak D call TRBD1 (6 bases). V was trimmed by 6 bases and J by 2 bases, leaving 11 bases between them. Germline V gene lookup returns CDR1 MDHEN and CDR2 SYDVKM. The CDR3 is 14 amino acids. As DNA, the CDR3 is TGTGCCAGCAGGGTACAGGGCCCCTACAATGAGCAGTTCTTC. Encoded protein: CASRVQGPYNEQFF. Drawing the rest from reference TRBV28 and TRBJ2-1, the complete variable domain is DVKVTQSSRYLVKRTGEKVFLECVQDMDHENMFWYRQDPGLGLRLIYFSYDVKMKEKGDIPEGYSVSREKKERFSLILESASTNQTSMYLCASRVQGPYNEQFFGPGTRLTVL.

This clonotype was seen only once. A junction boundary mismatches the germline segment, possibly from a read error. This sequence joins TRBV11-2 and TRBJ2-5; 7 nucleotides line up with TRBD1. The CDR3 covers 14 residues. Germline lookup yields CDR1 SGHAT and CDR2 FQNNGV. CDR3 protein: CASSFNRGQETQYF. CDR3 coding DNA: TGTGCCAGCAGCTTTAACAGGGGCCAAGAGACTCAGTACTTC. The full variable domain, rest sourced from reference TRBV11-2 and TRBJ2-5, is EAGVAQSPRYKIIEKRQSVAFWCNPISGHATLYWYQQILGQGPKLLIQFQNNGVVDDSQLPKDRFSAERLKGVDSTLKIQPAKLEDSAVYLCASSFNRGQETQYFGPGTRLLVL.